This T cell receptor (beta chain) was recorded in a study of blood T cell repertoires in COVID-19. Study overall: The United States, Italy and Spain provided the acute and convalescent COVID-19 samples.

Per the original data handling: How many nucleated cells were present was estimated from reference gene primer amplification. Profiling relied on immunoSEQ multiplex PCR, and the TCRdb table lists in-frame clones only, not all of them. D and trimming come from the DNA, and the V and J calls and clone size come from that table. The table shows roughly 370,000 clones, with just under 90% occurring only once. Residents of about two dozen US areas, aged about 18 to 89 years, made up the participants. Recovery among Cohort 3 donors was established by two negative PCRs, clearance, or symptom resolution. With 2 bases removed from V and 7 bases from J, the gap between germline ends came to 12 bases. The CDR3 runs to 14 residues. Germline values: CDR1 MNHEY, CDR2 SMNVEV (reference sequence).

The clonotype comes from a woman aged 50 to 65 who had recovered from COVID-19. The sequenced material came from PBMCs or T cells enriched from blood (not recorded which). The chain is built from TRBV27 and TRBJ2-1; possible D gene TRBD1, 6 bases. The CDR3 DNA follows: TGTGCCAGCAGTTTAGAGTTCACAGGGAATGAGCAGTTCTTC. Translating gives CASSLEFTGNEQFF.